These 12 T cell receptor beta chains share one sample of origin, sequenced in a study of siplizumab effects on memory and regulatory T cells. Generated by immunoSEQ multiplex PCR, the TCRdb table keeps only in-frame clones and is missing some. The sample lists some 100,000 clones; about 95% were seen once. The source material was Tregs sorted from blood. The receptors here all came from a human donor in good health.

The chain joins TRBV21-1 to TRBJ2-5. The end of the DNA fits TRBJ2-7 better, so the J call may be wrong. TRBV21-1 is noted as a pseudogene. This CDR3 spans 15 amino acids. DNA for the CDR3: TGTGCCAGCAGCAAAGTCGAGACCGGCGCCTACGAGCAGTACTTC. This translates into CASSKVETGAYEQYF.

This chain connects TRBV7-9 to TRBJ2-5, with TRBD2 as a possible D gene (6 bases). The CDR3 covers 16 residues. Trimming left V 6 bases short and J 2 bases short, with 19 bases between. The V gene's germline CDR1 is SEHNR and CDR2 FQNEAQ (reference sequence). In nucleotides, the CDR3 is TGTGCCAGCAGACCCCCCACCTTAGGAGGGCAAGAGACCCAGTACTTC. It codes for CASRPPTLGGQETQYF.

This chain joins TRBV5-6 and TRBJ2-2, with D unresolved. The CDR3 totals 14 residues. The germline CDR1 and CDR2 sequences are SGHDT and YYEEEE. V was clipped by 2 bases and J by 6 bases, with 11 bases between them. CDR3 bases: TGTGCCAGCAGCTTCCTCACAGTGGCCGGGGAGCTGTTTTTT. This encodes CASSFLTVAGELFF.

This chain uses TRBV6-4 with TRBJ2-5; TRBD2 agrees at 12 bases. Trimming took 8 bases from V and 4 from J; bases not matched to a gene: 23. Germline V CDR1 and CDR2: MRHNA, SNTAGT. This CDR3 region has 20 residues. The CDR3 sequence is CASQRAQVYRLAGALETQYF. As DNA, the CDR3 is TGTGCCAGCCAGAGGGCACAGGTTTACAGACTAGCGGGAGCATTAGAGACCCAGTACTTC.

The CDR3 is CASSLGVITEAFF. The DNA of the CDR3 is TGTGCCAGCTCACTCGGGGTTATTACTGAAGCTTTCTTT. The genes are TRBV18 and TRBJ1-1, with no clear D. This CDR3 contains 13 residues. The V gene's germline CDR1 is KGHSH and CDR2 LQKENI. Trimming stripped 4 bases from V and 5 bases from J, with 11 bases between.

The CDR3 region is CASSEKGLFTDTQYF. The CDR3 DNA reads as TGTGCCAGCAGTGAAAAGGGACTCTTCACAGATACGCAGTATTTT. The rearrangement joins TRBV6-1 to TRBJ2-3, with D perhaps TRBD2 (6 bases). In germline, CDR1 is MNHNS, CDR2 SASEGT. V was trimmed by 2 bases and J by 2 bases, leaving 11 bases between them. The CDR3 is 15 amino acids.

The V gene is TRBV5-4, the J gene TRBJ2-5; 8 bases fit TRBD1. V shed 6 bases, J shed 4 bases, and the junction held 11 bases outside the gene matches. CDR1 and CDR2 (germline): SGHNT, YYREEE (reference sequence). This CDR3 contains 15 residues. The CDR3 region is CASTRGQGSGETQYF. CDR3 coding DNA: TGTGCCAGCACCCGCGGACAGGGTAGTGGAGAGACCCAGTACTTC.

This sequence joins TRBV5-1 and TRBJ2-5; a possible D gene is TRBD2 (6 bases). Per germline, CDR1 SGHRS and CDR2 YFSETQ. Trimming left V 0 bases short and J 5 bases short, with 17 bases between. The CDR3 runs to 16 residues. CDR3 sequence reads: CASSLGDLIGEETQYF. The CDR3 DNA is TGCGCCAGCAGCTTGGGGGACTTGATCGGTGAGGAGACCCAGTACTTC.

CDR3 amino acids: CAWSVQASSYNSPLHF. The CDR3 coding sequence is TGTGCCTGGAGTGTACAAGCGAGCTCCTATAATTCACCCCTCCACTTT. This sequence joins TRBV30 and TRBJ1-6; D is ambiguous. V was cut by 0 bases and J by 0 bases, with 9 bases left in between. The germline V gene encodes CDR1 GTSNPN and CDR2 SVGIG (reference sequence). The CDR3 covers 16 residues.

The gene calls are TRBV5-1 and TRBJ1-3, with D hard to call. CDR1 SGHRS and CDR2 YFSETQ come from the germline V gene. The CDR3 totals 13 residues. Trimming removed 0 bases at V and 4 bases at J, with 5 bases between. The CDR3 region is CASSLAAGNTIYF. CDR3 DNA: TGCGCCAGCAGCTTGGCCGCAGGAAACACCATATATTTT.

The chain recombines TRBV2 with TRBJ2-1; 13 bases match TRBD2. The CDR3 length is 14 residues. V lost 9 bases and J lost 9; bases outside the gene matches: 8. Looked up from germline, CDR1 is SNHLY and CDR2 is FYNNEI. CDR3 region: CARDTGTSGTEQFF. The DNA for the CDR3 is TGTGCCAGGGACACCGGGACTAGCGGGACTGAGCAGTTCTTC.

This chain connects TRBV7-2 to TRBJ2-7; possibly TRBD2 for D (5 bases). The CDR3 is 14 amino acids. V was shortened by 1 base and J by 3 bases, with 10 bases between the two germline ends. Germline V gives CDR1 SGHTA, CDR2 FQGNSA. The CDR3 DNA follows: TGTGCCAGCAGCTTAGAAAGCGGTAGCTACGAGCAGTACTTC. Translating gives CASSLESGSYEQYF.